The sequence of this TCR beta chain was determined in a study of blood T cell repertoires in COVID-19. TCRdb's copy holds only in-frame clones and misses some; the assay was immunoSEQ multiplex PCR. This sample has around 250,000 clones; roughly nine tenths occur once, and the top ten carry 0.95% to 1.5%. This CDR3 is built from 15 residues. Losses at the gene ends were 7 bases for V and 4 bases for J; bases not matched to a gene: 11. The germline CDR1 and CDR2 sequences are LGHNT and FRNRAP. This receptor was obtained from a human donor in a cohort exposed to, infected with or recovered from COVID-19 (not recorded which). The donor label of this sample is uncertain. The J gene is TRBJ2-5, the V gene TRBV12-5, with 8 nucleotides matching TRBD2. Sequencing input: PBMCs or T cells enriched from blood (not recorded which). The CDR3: CASAISGGAGETQYF. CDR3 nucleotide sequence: TGTGCTAGTGCAATCAGCGGGGGTGCGGGAGAGACCCAGTACTTC.